This T cell receptor beta chain was sequenced in a study of blood T cell repertoires in COVID-19. Study information: Italy, Spain and the United States were the sources of the convalescent and acute COVID-19 samples.

Seattle-derived patients entered the study during active infection and were followed longitudinally. The CDR3 runs to 17 residues. The germline gives CDR1 SGDLS, CDR2 YYNGEE. Trimming took 0 bases from V and 0 from J, leaving 10 bases between them. Data came from immunoSEQ multiplex PCR; TCRdb stores just in-frame clones and leaves some out. The data show approximately 390,000 clones, more than 75% seen once. What was sequenced was peripheral blood. V and J are TRBV9 and TRBJ2-6; no clear D. The clonotype comes from a woman aged 55 to 70 with COVID-19, enrolled during active disease. CDR3 sequence (DNA): TGTGCCAGCAGCGTAGGGCCACTACCCTCTGGGGCCAACGTCCTGACTTTC. This gives the protein CASSVGPLPSGANVLTF.